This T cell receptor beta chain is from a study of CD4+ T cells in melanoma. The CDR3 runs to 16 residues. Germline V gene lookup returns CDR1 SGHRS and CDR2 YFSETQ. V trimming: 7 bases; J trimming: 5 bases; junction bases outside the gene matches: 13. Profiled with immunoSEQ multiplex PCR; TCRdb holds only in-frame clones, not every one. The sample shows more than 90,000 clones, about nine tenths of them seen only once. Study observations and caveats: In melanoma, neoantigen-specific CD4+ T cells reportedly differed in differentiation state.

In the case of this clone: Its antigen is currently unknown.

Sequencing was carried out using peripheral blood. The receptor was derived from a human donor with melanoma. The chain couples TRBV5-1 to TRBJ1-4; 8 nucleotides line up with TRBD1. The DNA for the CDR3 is TGCGCCAGCTCGAAGACAGGACAGGGCCAAAATGAAAAACTGTTTTTT. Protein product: CASSKTGQGQNEKLFF. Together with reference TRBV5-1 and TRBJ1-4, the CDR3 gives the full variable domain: KAGVTQTPRYLIKTRGQQVTLSCSPISGHRSVSWYQQTPGQGLQFLFEYFSETQRNKGNFPGRFSGRQFSNSRSEMNVSTLELGDSALYLCASSKTGQGQNEKLFFGSGTQLSVL.